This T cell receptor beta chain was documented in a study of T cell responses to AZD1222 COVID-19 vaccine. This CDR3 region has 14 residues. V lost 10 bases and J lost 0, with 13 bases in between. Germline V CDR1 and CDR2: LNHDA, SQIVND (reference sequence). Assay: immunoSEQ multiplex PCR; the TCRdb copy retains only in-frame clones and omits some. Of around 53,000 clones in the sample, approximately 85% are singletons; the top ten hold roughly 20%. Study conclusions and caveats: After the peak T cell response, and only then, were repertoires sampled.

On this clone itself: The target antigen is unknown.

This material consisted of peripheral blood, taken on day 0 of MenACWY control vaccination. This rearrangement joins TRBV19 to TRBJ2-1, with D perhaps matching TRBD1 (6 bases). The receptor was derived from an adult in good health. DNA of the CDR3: TGTGCCACCACCGACAGGAGCTCCTACAATGAGCAGTTCTTC. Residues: CATTDRSSYNEQFF.